A single sample is the source of the 7 T cell receptor beta chains below, sequenced in a study of OX40 agonist ivuxolimab in advanced cancers. The data were produced by immunoSEQ multiplex PCR, yet TCRdb's version contains in-frame clones alone and is incomplete. Among 100,000 to 120,000 clones listed, approximately 89% were seen once. The source was CD4+ or CD8+ T cells sorted from blood, collected in a trial of the OX40 agonist ivuxolimab. These receptors originate from an adult with an advanced solid tumor such as melanoma, head and neck, liver or kidney cancer.

V usage is TRBV5-1 and J usage is TRBJ2-3; possible D gene TRBD2, 5 bases. This CDR3 contains 14 residues. Per germline, CDR1 SGHRS and CDR2 YFSETQ. V was clipped by 5 bases and J by 2 bases, with 12 bases between them. CDR3 in amino acids: CASRSSGDTDTQYF. The CDR3 region has the DNA TGCGCCAGCAGATCCTCCGGGGACACAGATACGCAGTATTTT.

The chain has TRBV7-9 and TRBJ2-1; 8 nucleotides line up with TRBD1. The CDR3 runs to 17 residues. The ends lost 7 bases at V and 5 bases at J; junction bases unmatched: 16. CDR1 is SEHNR, CDR2 FQNEAQ, per germline (reference sequence). As DNA, the CDR3 is TGTGCCAGCAACCCGACCCACGGACAGGGTGACCACAATGAGCAGTTCTTC. The encoded protein is CASNPTHGQGDHNEQFF.

The chain couples TRBV19 to TRBJ1-2, with a tentative D call TRBD1 (6 bases). V was cut by 3 bases and J by 0 bases, with 17 bases left in between. Germline loops: CDR1 LNHDA, CDR2 SQIVND (reference sequence). This CDR3 has 17 residues. In nucleotides, the CDR3 is TGTGCCAGTAGTATCAGCGTGGACTGGACAGCTAACTATGGCTACACCTTC. Protein sequence: CASSISVDWTANYGYTF.

The V and J genes are TRBV30 and TRBJ2-7; TRBD1 aligns across 7 bases. Losses at the gene ends were 0 bases for V and 3 bases for J; bases not matched to a gene: 2. CDR3 length: 13 amino acids. The germline CDR1 and CDR2 sequences are GTSNPN and SVGIG (reference sequence). CDR3 sequence (DNA): TGTGCCTGGAGTGTACACAGGGGCTACGAGCAGTACTTC. Encoded protein: CAWSVHRGYEQYF.

The V and J genes are TRBV19 and TRBJ1-5; 7 bases agree with TRBD1. The CDR3 contains 17 residues. Per the germline V gene, CDR1 is LNHDA and CDR2 is SQIVND (reference sequence). The J segment lost 2 bases and the V segment lost 1 base, leaving 8 bases of the junction unmatched. CDR3 DNA sequence: TGTGCCAGTAGTATAGTTGCTGCAGGGACAGGCAATCAGCCCCAGCATTTT. Translation gives CASSIVAAGTGNQPQHF. Using reference TRBV19 and TRBJ1-5 for the parts outside the CDR3, the full variable domain is DGGITQSPKYLFRKEGQNVTLSCEQNLNHDAMYWYRQDPGQGLRLIYYSQIVNDFQKGDIAEGYSVSREKKESFPLTVTSAQKNPTAFYLCASSIVAAGTGNQPQHFGDGTRLSIL.

This clone was detected a few times. J is TRBJ1-1 and V is TRBV29-1; no clear D. The V end was cut by 5 bases, the J end by 1 base, with 11 bases between. The CDR3 totals 13 residues. CDR1 and CDR2 (germline): SQVTM, ANQGSEA. CDR3 sequence reads: CSVRRATNTEAFF. For the CDR3, the DNA is TGCAGCGTTCGGCGGGCGACGAACACTGAAGCTTTCTTT.

The chain has TRBV5-6 and TRBJ2-1; 9 positions match TRBD2. V shed 4 bases and J 0 bases; nucleotides not matched to a gene: 11. Per the germline V gene, CDR1 is SGHDT and CDR2 is YYEEEE. This CDR3 spans 18 amino acids. The CDR3 DNA reads TGTGCCAGCAGCGGGGGGCTAGCGGGGCCGAGCTCCTACAATGAGCAGTTCTTC. It translates to CASSGGLAGPSSYNEQFF.